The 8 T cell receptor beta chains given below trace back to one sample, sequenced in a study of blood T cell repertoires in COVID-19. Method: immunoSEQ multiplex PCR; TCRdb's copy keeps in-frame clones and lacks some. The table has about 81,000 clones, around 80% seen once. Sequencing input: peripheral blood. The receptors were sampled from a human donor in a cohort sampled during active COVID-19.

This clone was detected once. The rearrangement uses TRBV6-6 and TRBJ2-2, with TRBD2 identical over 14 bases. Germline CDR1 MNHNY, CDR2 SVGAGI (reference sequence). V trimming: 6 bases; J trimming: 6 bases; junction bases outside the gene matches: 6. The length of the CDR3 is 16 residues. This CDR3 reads CASSPRLAGGAGELFF. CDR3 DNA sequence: TGTGCCAGCAGCCCCAGACTAGCGGGGGGGGCCGGGGAGCTGTTTTTT.

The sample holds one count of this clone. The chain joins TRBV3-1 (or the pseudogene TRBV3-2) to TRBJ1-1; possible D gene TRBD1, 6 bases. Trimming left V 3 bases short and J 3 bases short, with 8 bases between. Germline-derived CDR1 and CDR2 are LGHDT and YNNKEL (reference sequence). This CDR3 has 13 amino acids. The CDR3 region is CASSHPGDTEAFF. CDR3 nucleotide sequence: TGTGCCAGCAGCCACCCAGGGGACACTGAAGCTTTCTTT.

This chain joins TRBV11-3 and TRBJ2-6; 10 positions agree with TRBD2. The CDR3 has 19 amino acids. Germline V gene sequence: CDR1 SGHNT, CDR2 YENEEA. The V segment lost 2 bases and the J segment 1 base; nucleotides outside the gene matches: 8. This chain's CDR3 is CASSLTAGGPSSGANVLTF. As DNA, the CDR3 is TGTGCCAGCAGCTTAACAGCGGGGGGGCCTAGTTCTGGGGCCAACGTCCTGACTTTC. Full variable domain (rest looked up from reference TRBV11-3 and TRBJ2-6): EAGVVQSPRYKIIEKKQPVAFWCNPISGHNTLYWYLQNLGQGPELLIRYENEEAVDDSQLPKDRFSAERLKGVDSTLKIQPAELGDSAVYLCASSLTAGGPSSGANVLTFGAGSRLTVL.

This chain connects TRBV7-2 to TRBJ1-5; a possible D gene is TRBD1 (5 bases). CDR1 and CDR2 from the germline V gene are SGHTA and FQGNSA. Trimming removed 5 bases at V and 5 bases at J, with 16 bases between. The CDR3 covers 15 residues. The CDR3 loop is CASSRRGGGDQPQHF. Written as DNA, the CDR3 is TGTGCCAGCAGCCGTCGGGGGGGAGGGGATCAGCCCCAGCATTTT.

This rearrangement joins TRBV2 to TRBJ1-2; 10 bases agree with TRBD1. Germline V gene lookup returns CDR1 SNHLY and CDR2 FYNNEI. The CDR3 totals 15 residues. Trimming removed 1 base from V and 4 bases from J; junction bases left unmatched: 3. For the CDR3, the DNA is TGTGCCAGCAGTGAAGGGGGACAGGGGATCTATGGCTACACCTTC. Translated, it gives CASSEGGQGIYGYTF.

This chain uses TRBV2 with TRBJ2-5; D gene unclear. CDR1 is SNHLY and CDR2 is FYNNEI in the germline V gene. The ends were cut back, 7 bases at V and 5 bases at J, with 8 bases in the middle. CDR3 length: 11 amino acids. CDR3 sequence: CASTEVETQYF. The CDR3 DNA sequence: TGTGCCAGCACCGAGGTGGAGACCCAGTACTTC.

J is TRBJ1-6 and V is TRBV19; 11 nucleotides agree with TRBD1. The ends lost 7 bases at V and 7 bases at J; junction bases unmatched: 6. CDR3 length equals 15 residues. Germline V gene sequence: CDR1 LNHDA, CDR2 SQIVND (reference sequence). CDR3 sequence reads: CASNPGQGVNSPLHF. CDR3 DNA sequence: TGTGCCAGTAATCCGGGACAGGGGGTGAATTCACCCCTCCACTTT.

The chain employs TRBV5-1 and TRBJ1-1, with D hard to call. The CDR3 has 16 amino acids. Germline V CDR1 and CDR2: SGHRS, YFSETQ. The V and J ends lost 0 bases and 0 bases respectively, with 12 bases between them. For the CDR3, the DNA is TGCGCCAGCAGCTTGGGACAACAGAAGATGAACACTGAAGCTTTCTTT. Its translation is CASSLGQQKMNTEAFF.